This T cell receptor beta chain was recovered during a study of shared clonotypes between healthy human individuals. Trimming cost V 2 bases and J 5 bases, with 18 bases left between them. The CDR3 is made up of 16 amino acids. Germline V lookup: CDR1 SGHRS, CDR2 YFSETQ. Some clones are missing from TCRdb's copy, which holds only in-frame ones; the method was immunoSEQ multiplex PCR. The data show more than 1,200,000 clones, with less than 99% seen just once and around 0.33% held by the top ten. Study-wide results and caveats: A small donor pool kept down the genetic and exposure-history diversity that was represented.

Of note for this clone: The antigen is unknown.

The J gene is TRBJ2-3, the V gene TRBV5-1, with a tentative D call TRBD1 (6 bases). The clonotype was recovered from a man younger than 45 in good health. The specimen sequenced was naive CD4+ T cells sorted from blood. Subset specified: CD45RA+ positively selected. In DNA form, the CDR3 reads TGCGCCAGCAGCTTTGTATCGAGCAGGGGAAAAGATACGCAGTATTTT. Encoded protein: CASSFVSSRGKDTQYF.